The 32 T cell receptor beta chains listed next were all sequenced from one sample in a study of CD4 T cells in relation to SARS-CoV-2 and coronaviruses. Profiling relied on immunoSEQ multiplex PCR, and the TCRdb table lists in-frame clones only, not all of them. The table records approximately 36,000 clones, roughly 82% of them present only once. These TCRs are of unknown antigen specificity. The sample was memory CD4+ T cells from PBMCs, cultured in vitro. All receptors come from an adult with COVID-19.

V is TRBV19 and J is TRBJ2-3, with D unclear. V lost 1 base, J lost 2 bases, and 7 bases lay in between. The CDR3 is 14 amino acids. CDR1 and CDR2 (germline): LNHDA, SQIVND (reference sequence). The CDR3 coding sequence is TGTGCCAGTAGTATAGTGGGAATCACAGATACGCAGTATTTT. Protein: CASSIVGITDTQYF.

In its sample, this clone was seen a few times. The CDR3 here is CASSLQGFNEKLFF. The CDR3 DNA reads as TGTGCCAGCAGCTTGCAGGGGTTTAATGAAAAACTGTTTTTT. The rearrangement links TRBV5-6 to TRBJ1-4, with D possibly matching TRBD1 (6 bases). Germline V gene lookup returns CDR1 SGHDT and CDR2 YYEEEE. The CDR3 is 14 residues long. The V end was cut by 1 base, the J end by 4 bases, with 8 bases between.

The V gene is TRBV6-4, the J gene TRBJ2-1, with D perhaps being TRBD1 or TRBD2 (6 bases each). CDR3 size: 16 residues. Trimming removed 3 bases from V and 7 bases from J, with 19 bases in between. Germline V gene sequence: CDR1 MRHNA, CDR2 SNTAGT. The CDR3 sequence is CASSESVQGGMNEQFF. CDR3 coding DNA: TGTGCCAGCAGTGAATCGGTACAGGGAGGTATGAATGAGCAGTTCTTC.

The J gene is TRBJ1-2, the V gene TRBV5-1, with D possibly matching TRBD1 (5 bases). Trimming took 4 bases from V and 7 from J, leaving 11 bases between them. CDR3 length: 12 residues. The germline V gene has CDR1 SGHRS and CDR2 YFSETQ. In DNA form, the CDR3 reads TGCGCCAGCAGCGAGACAGTATCTGGCTACACCTTC. Amino acids: CASSETVSGYTF.

This chain's CDR3 is CASSFGSSYEQYF. CDR3 bases: TGTGCCAGCAGCTTCGGCAGCTCCTACGAGCAGTACTTC. This chain uses TRBV13 with TRBJ2-7; D is uncertain. The CDR3 consists of 13 residues. Trimming pared 3 bases from V and 0 bases from J, leaving 6 bases between. Germline CDR1 reads PRHDT; CDR2 reads FYEKMQ (reference sequence).

The V gene is TRBV27, the J gene TRBJ1-2, with D unresolved. Deletions cut 5 bases from V and 10 bases from J, with 20 bases between. This CDR3 comprises 14 residues. Germline V gene data show CDR1 as MNHEY and CDR2 as SMNVEV (reference sequence). The CDR3 DNA sequence: TGTGCCAGCAGTCCAAGGGAGACCGGATTCGTCTACACCTTC. This sequence encodes CASSPRETGFVYTF.

The sample holds a few counts of this clone. This chain connects TRBV19 to TRBJ2-1; 10 bases fit TRBD2. J lost 12 bases, V lost 7 bases, and 9 bases had no gene match. Per the germline V gene, CDR1 is LNHDA and CDR2 is SQIVND (reference sequence). The CDR3 contains 13 residues. The CDR3 DNA reads TGTGCCAGTATGGAGCGGGAGGGCCAAGGGCAGTTCTTC. It specifies CASMEREGQGQFF.

The genes are TRBV5-6 and TRBJ2-5; D may correspond to TRBD1 or TRBD2 (5 bases each). The CDR3 sequence is 14 residues long. The V end lost 0 bases, the J end lost 2 bases, and 8 bases lay between the germline ends. The germline CDR1 and CDR2 sequences are SGHDT and YYEEEE. In nucleotides, the CDR3 is TGTGCCAGCAGCTTGGACGGGGCACAAGAGACCCAGTACTTC. Its protein is CASSLDGAQETQYF.

This chain links TRBV7-8 with TRBJ2-2; D is undetermined. Trimming removed 1 base at V and 0 bases at J, with 12 bases between. CDR3 length: 17 amino acids. Looked up from germline, CDR1 is SGHVS and CDR2 is FQNEAQ. CDR3: CASSLVSGSSNTGELFF. CDR3 nucleotides: TGTGCCAGCAGCTTAGTTTCTGGCAGCTCGAACACCGGGGAGCTGTTTTTT. Supplemented by reference TRBV7-8 and TRBJ2-2, the full variable domain reads GAGVSQSPRYKVAKRGQDVALRCDPISGHVSLFWYQQALGQGPEFLTYFQNEAQLDKSGLPSDRFFAERPEGSVSTLKIQRTQQEDSAVYLCASSLVSGSSNTGELFFGEGSRLTVL.

Within the sample, this clone is medium-sized. The gene calls are TRBV5-1 and TRBJ1-5; D is perhaps TRBD1 (5 bases). Trimming cost V 0 bases and J 3 bases, with 10 bases left between them. Germline CDR1 is SGHRS and CDR2 is YFSETQ. CDR3 length equals 15 residues. In nucleotides, the CDR3 is TGCGCCAGCAGCTTGGGGACAAACTCCAATCAGCCCCAGCATTTT. Translating it yields CASSLGTNSNQPQHF.

The chain has TRBV7-2 and TRBJ1-3; D gene unclear. In germline, CDR1 is SGHTA, CDR2 FQGNSA. The V and J ends lost 1 base and 1 base respectively, with 8 bases between them. The CDR3 is 15 residues long. CDR3: CASSLGSGSGNTIYF. CDR3 DNA: TGTGCCAGCAGCTTAGGTTCTGGGTCTGGAAACACCATATATTTT.

V gene TRBV5-1 combines with J gene TRBJ1-6; 10 bases align to TRBD1. Unmatched junction bases numbered 15, after V lost 0 bases and J lost 9 bases. This CDR3 is 19 amino acids long. Per germline, CDR1 SGHRS and CDR2 YFSETQ. The CDR3, as DNA: TGCGCCAGCAGCTTGGATATTCGGGACAGGGGTTATGCGCCTTCACCCCTCCACTTT. This sequence encodes CASSLDIRDRGYAPSPLHF.

The CDR3 sequence is CASSLGIGRAIGEQYF. In DNA form, the CDR3 reads TGCGCCAGCAGCTTGGGAATCGGGAGGGCCATCGGCGAGCAGTACTTC. V and J are TRBV5-1 and TRBJ2-7; TRBD2 aligns across 8 bases. The V gene end was trimmed by 0 bases and the J gene end by 6 bases; junction bases not matched to a gene: 11. Germline CDR1 reads SGHRS; CDR2 reads YFSETQ. The CDR3 is 16 amino acids.

The CDR3 coding sequence is TGCGCCAGCATGGGGGAGGCCCAGACCCAGTACTTC. As protein: CASMGEAQTQYF. The rearrangement links TRBV4-1 to TRBJ2-5; D perhaps matches TRBD2 (6 bases). Germline loops: CDR1 MGHRA, CDR2 YSYEKL. Trimming pared 7 bases from V and 6 bases from J, leaving 12 bases between. CDR3 size: 12 residues.

The chain has TRBV6-2 or TRBV6-3 and TRBJ2-3; D not certain. From germline, CDR1 is MNHEY and CDR2 SVGEGT. V was cut by 3 bases and J by 1 base, with 11 bases left in between. The CDR3 runs 15 residues. CDR3 sequence: CASSYRSQRTDTQYF. The CDR3 bases are TGTGCCAGCAGTTATCGGAGCCAACGCACAGATACGCAGTATTTT.

The sample holds one count of this clone. The gene calls are TRBV9 and TRBJ1-2; D unclear. The germline V gene has CDR1 SGDLS and CDR2 YYNGEE. The ends were cut back, 0 bases at V and 7 bases at J, with 10 bases in the middle. CDR3 size: 13 residues. CDR3 sequence: CASSVEGTSGYTF. In nucleotides, the CDR3 is TGTGCCAGCAGCGTAGAGGGCACCAGTGGCTACACCTTC.

The V gene is TRBV24-1, the J gene TRBJ2-1; D is possibly TRBD1 (6 bases). V was trimmed by 4 bases and J by 8 bases, leaving 23 bases between them. CDR1 is KGHDR, CDR2 SFDVKD, per germline. The CDR3 loop spans 17 amino acids. CDR3 DNA: TGTGCCACCAGTGACCGCTCGTCTGTAGGGGGTTACGATGAGCAGTTCTTC. Translating gives CATSDRSSVGGYDEQFF.

J is TRBJ2-1 and V is TRBV10-3; D remains unclear. Germline V CDR1 and CDR2: ENHRY, SYGVKD. There are 12 residues in the CDR3. V lost 4 bases to trimming and J lost 6 bases, with 7 bases between them. Here the CDR3 DNA reads TGTGCCATCAGTGGACTGGGCAATGAGCAGTTCTTC. Translating it yields CAISGLGNEQFF.

The V and J genes are TRBV6-6 and TRBJ2-7; 10 positions match TRBD2. The CDR3 consists of 15 residues. V gave up 7 bases and J gave up 7 bases; unmatched junction bases: 13. Per germline, CDR1 MNHNY and CDR2 SVGAGI (reference sequence). The CDR3, as DNA: TGTGCCAGCACAGAACCGGCTAGCGGGAGATGGGAGCAGTACTTC. It encodes CASTEPASGRWEQYF.

Comment on this clone: The same CDR3 arises from other DNA sequences in this sample as well. The chain joins TRBV30 to TRBJ1-5, with D uncertain. Germline CDR1 is GTSNPN and CDR2 is SVGIG (reference sequence). V shed 2 bases and J shed 0 bases, with 5 bases lying between them. CDR3 length equals 13 residues. CDR3 residues: CAWSTDSNQPQHF. In DNA form, the CDR3 reads TGTGCCTGGAGTACGGATAGCAATCAGCCCCAGCATTTT.

The chain carries TRBV19 and TRBJ2-2; D is possibly TRBD1 (5 bases). There are 16 residues in the CDR3. CDR1 LNHDA and CDR2 SQIVND come from the germline V gene (reference sequence). The germline V and J ends were trimmed by 4 bases and 0 bases, with 12 bases remaining between them. CDR3 in DNA: TGTGCCAGTAGTAAAGACAGTAGAGCGAACACCGGGGAGCTGTTTTTT. Protein sequence: CASSKDSRANTGELFF.

V gene TRBV6-4 combines with J gene TRBJ2-3; 7 bases align to TRBD1. CDR3 length: 14 amino acids. V gave up 3 bases and J gave up 1 base; unmatched junction bases: 1. Looked up from germline, CDR1 is MRHNA and CDR2 is SNTAGT. The CDR3 DNA reads TGTGCCAGCAGTGAAGGGGGCGGCACAGATACGCAGTATTTT. Translated: CASSEGGGTDTQYF.

CDR3 amino acids: CASSEAATGVFGNTIYF. The CDR3, as DNA: TGTGCCAGCAGTGAAGCAGCGACAGGGGTTTTCGGAAACACCATATATTTT. This chain uses TRBV6-1 with TRBJ1-3, with TRBD1 matching 8 bases. The CDR3 loop spans 17 amino acids. CDR1 and CDR2 from the germline V gene are MNHNS and SASEGT. V shed 0 bases, J shed 4 bases, and the junction held 8 bases outside the gene matches.

The chain has TRBV6-2 or TRBV6-3 and TRBJ2-2, with 9 positions matching TRBD2. There are 15 residues in the CDR3. Germline V gene sequence: CDR1 MNHEY, CDR2 SVGEGT. Trimming cost V 4 bases and J 6 bases; bases outside gene matches: 6. CDR3 residues: CASSWGAGGAGELFF. The DNA of the CDR3 is TGTGCCAGCAGTTGGGGAGCGGGAGGCGCCGGGGAGCTGTTTTTT.

This chain connects TRBV19 to TRBJ2-7; 9 positions match TRBD2. The CDR3 runs 14 residues. J was trimmed by 1 base and V by 6 bases; bases with no gene match: 4. CDR1 and CDR2 (germline): LNHDA, SQIVND (reference sequence). This chain's CDR3 is CASRSSGGSYEQYF. CDR3 sequence (DNA): TGTGCCAGTAGGAGTAGCGGGGGATCCTACGAGCAGTACTTC.

To note about this clone: Other nucleotide sequences from this sample produce the same CDR3. V and J are TRBV9 and TRBJ2-3; no definite D call. The V end lost 0 bases, the J end lost 2 bases, and 13 bases lay between the germline ends. The length of the CDR3 is 16 residues. Germline V gene lookup returns CDR1 SGDLS and CDR2 YYNGEE. DNA for the CDR3: TGTGCCAGCAGCGTAGGAGGAAGACGGCACACAGATACGCAGTATTTT. As protein: CASSVGGRRHTDTQYF.

There are a few counts of this clone. This sequence joins TRBV6-5 and TRBJ1-5; TRBD1 agrees at 9 bases. The CDR3 contains 13 residues. The V segment lost 9 bases and the J segment 6 bases; nucleotides outside the gene matches: 6. CDR1 is MNHEY, CDR2 SVGAGI, per germline. The CDR3 protein is CASSQGASQPQHF. CDR3 nucleotides: TGTGCCAGTTCACAGGGGGCGAGTCAGCCCCAGCATTTT.

This clone was seen only once. The chain joins TRBV5-4 to TRBJ1-3; 8 bases line up with TRBD1. Germline CDR1 SGHNT, CDR2 YYREEE (reference sequence). The CDR3 extends over 19 amino acids. V was clipped by 4 bases and J by 0 bases; unmatched bases: 15. The CDR3 loop is CASSRMRARTGFSGNTIYF. The CDR3 nucleotides are TGTGCCAGCAGCCGGATGCGGGCGCGGACAGGGTTCTCTGGAAACACCATATATTTT.

The CDR3 spells CASSLPSQADIQYF. CDR3 nucleotides: TGTGCCAGCAGTTTGCCGAGTCAGGCGGACATTCAGTACTTC. The chain links TRBV28 to TRBJ2-4; D is unclear. Trimming shortened V by 3 bases and J by 8 bases, and 14 bases separated the two germline ends. Germline V lookup: CDR1 MDHEN, CDR2 SYDVKM. CDR3 length: 14 amino acids.

V is TRBV24-1 and J is TRBJ2-5, with TRBD2 identical over 8 bases. Germline values: CDR1 KGHDR, CDR2 SFDVKD. V was clipped by 1 base and J by 4 bases; unmatched bases: 16. The CDR3 extends over 19 amino acids. The CDR3: CATSDFPREYGRARETQYF. The CDR3 region has the DNA TGTGCCACCAGTGATTTTCCCCGAGAGTACGGGAGGGCCCGAGAGACCCAGTACTTC.

A few counts support this clone. The chain employs TRBV4-1 and TRBJ2-7; 12 bases are shared with TRBD2. The CDR3 spans 18 residues. Per the germline V gene, CDR1 is MGHRA and CDR2 is YSYEKL. The V gene end was trimmed by 3 bases and the J gene end by 5 bases; junction bases not matched to a gene: 14. The CDR3 reads CASSQPLAGGPRIDEQYF. CDR3 coding DNA: TGCGCCAGCAGCCAGCCCCTAGCGGGAGGGCCTAGAATCGACGAGCAGTACTTC.

This chain connects TRBV3-1 (or the pseudogene TRBV3-2) to TRBJ2-1; 7 nucleotides align to TRBD2. V lost 0 bases to trimming and J lost 0 bases; unmatched junction nucleotides: 2. This CDR3 spans 16 amino acids. Germline lookup yields CDR1 LGHDT and CDR2 YNNKEL (reference sequence). CDR3 nucleotide sequence: TGTGCCAGCAGCCAAGAGGGCGGGGGCTCCTACAATGAGCAGTTCTTC. Its protein is CASSQEGGGSYNEQFF.